The TCR beta chain described here comes from a study of CD4 T cells in relation to SARS-CoV-2 and coronaviruses. Notes on this clone: Its antigen is not known.

The study's findings and limits: This crossreactivity analysis covered spike protein alone, no other viral proteins.

Unexposed donor CD4+ T cells date from 2011-2018, before the COVID-19 pandemic. Assay: immunoSEQ multiplex PCR; the TCRdb copy retains only in-frame clones and omits some. The table includes about 59,000 clones, 80% to 90% detected once. Sequencing was carried out using memory CD4+ T cells from PBMCs. This clonotype was sampled from a human donor in good health.

Here the CDR3 reads CASSPEPGQPQHF. CDR3 sequence (DNA): TGTGCCAGCTCACCGGAACCTGGTCAGCCCCAGCATTTT. The chain joins TRBV18 to TRBJ1-5; D unclear. The V end lost 3 bases, the J end lost 6 bases, and 9 bases lay between the germline ends. Per the germline V gene, CDR1 is KGHSH and CDR2 is LQKENI. The CDR3 runs to 13 residues.